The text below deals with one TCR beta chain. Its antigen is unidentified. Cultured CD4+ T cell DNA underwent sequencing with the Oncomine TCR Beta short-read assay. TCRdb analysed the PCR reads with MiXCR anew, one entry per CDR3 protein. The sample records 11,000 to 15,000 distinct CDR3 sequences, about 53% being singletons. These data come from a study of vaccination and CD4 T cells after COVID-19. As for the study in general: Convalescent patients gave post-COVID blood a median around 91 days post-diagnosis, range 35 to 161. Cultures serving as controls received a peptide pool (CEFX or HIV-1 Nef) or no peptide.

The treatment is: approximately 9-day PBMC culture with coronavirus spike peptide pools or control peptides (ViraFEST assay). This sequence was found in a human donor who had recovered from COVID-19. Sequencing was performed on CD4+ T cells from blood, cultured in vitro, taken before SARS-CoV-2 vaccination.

This chain's CDR3 is CASSPQLGLAGGRAYEQYF. The CDR3 DNA is TGTGCCAGCAGTCCCCAACTGGGACTAGCGGGAGGGAGGGCCTACGAGCAGTACTTC. This chain uses TRBV12-3 or TRBV12-4 with TRBJ2-7, with 16 bases identical to TRBD2. This CDR3 comprises 19 residues. The V segment lost 5 bases and the J segment 2 bases; nucleotides outside the gene matches: 12.